This T cell receptor (beta chain) originates from a study of cytomegalovirus exposure and HLA in healthy donors. Findings of the study overall: As a later analysis revealed, most CMV-associated TCR beta chains appeared HLA-restricted. Available immune exposure information covered CMV serostatus only. Researchers reportedly found TCR beta sequences accurately predicted most subjects' HLA-A and HLA-B alleles.

Use of 60 Vbeta and 13 Jbeta primers characterized the PCR. Sequenced by immunoSEQ multiplex PCR; TCRdb stores in-frame clones only, minus some. The sample is made up of fewer than 70,000 clones, and the top ten hold around 5.3% of it. CDR1 is SNHLY and CDR2 is FYNNEI in the germline V gene. V lost 6 bases and J lost 6; bases outside the gene matches: 7. There are 14 residues in the CDR3. A note on this clone: Its antigen is unidentified.

The V gene is TRBV2, the J gene TRBJ1-2; 10 bases fit TRBD1. The sequenced sample was PBMCs. This TCR derives from a man aged 25 to 45 in good health and CMV-seropositive. The CDR3 region is CASRPGQGSDGYTF. In DNA form, the CDR3 reads TGTGCCAGCAGGCCGGGACAGGGGTCTGATGGCTACACCTTC.